This TCR beta chain was documented in a study of T cell responses to AZD1222 COVID-19 vaccine (dated by TCRdb to the early 2020s). In terms of the full investigation: A total of 230 to 250 trial participants underwent TCR sequencing, of whom some 210 received two doses of AZD1222 and around 25 received two doses of the MenACWY control vaccine. Trial participants were enrolled by age into 18-55, 56-69 and 70-plus year subgroups, with around 150, 28 and 57 TCR-sequenced participants respectively. Overall study outcomes, separate from this receptor: Reportedly, close to half of the unique spike-specific TCRs recognized epitopes lying outside the regions that are mutated in the B.1.351 and B.1.1.7 variants. No day 14 peak-response samples were available, so repertoires were characterized only after the peak T cell response. The 56-69-year group was small, and its depth increase did not reach significance, likely because of low power. The vaccine-associated CD4 TCRs covered the entire spike protein, and the dominant responses fell in regions 160-218 and 743-854. Participants were mostly white British and included more females than males, and it was suggested by the authors that clonal diversity may have been underestimated. Conclusions about previously exposed vaccinees are limited because only five to seven AZD1222 recipients were SARS-CoV-2 seropositive at baseline. After two AZD1222 doses, spike-specific TCR breadth and depth were significantly higher than at day 0 and than in MenACWY recipients.

The CDR3 regions of human TCRbeta chains were analyzed by immunosequencing. The study's own analysis went as follows. Repertoire TCRs were checked for matches against a reference library of SARS-CoV-2-specific TCRs that had been generated using the MIRA antigen-specificity platform. Breadth was defined as the fraction of unique TCRs that were SARS-CoV-2-associated, and depth was defined as the fraction of total T cells that were SARS-CoV-2-associated. Each spike-specific TCR was assigned to its reactive spike region and to a CD4 or CD8 class using the MIRA data. Log10-transformed breadth and depth values were compared by one-way ANOVA with Sidak's multiple comparisons tests. TCRdb took this table from immuneACCESS and kept in-frame rearrangements with V and J called. Such tables lack part of the clones; where checked against another copy, unresolved V genes explain under half of the gap, and the rest is unexplained. The V and J calls and clone size come from that table; D and trimming were worked out from the DNA. In this sample the table shows around 150,000 clones, 92% of which occur a single time. Of the sample, around 4.5% falls within the top ten clones.

This specimen's time point label, interpreted: baseline before first vaccination. Per the publication, the treatment or condition label means: meningococcal conjugate vaccine given as trial control. The vaccinee samples were drawn from two UK trials, COV001 and COV002, one of which was a single-blind randomized controlled phase 2/3 trial testing AZD1222 (ChAdOx1 nCoV-19) in healthy adults. For TCRbeta chain sequencing, PBMC samples were collected from trial participants at day 0 and at day 28 after the second dose. On this clone itself: The antigen it binds to is not known. No clone much larger than this one lies a single base away; base qualities are absent.

CDR1 and CDR2, looked up from the germline V gene (reference sequence), are LNHNV and YYDKDF. Trimming takes 5 bases from V and 8 bases from J, and the germline ends sit 13 bases apart. The CDR3 contains 14 residues, cysteine and phenylalanine counted. Of all the DNA, just the CDR3 is kept, 42 bases in frame from base 1. The rearranged chain carries TRBV15 and TRBJ1-6; matching of 5 bases hints at TRBD1 as the D gene. This clonotype was sampled from an adult in good health. The sequencing used peripheral blood, collected on day 0 of MenACWY control vaccination. The base sequence is TGTGCCACCAGCGGCTGGATCAGGGATTCACCCCTCCACTTT. Translation gives CATSGWIRDSPLHF.